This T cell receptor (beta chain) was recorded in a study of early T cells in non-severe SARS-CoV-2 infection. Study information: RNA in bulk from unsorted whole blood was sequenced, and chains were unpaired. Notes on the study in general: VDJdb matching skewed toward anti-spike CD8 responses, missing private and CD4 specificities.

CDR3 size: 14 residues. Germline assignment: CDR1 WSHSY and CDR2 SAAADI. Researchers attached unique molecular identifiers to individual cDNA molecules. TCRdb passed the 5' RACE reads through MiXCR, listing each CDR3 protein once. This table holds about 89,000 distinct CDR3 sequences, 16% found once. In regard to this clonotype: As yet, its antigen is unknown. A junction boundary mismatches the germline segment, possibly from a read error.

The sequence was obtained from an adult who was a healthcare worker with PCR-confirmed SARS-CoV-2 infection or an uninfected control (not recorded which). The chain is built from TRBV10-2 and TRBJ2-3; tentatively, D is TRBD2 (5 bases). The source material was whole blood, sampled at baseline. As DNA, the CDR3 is TGCGCCAACAGTGAGTCTCTAGCAGCGGATACGCAGTATTTT. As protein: CANSESLAADTQYF.